The clone carrying this T cell receptor (beta chain) occurred a few times. Original data processing: How many nucleated cells were present was estimated from reference gene primer amplification. Repertoires were generated with immunoSEQ multiplex PCR, while TCRdb's copy carries only in-frame clones and drops some. The V and J calls and the clone size are those of that table, but D and trimming were determined from the DNA. This sample has 140,000 to 150,000 clones, with around 84% found just once. This entry comes from a study of blood T cell repertoires in COVID-19. Study summary: The United States, Italy and Spain provided the acute and convalescent COVID-19 samples. Nucleic acid was either cDNA or gDNA, and it came from T cells, B-cell-depleted T cells, or PBMCs.

The germline gives CDR1 LGHDT, CDR2 YNNKEL (reference sequence). Trimming removed 7 bases from V and 0 bases from J, with 18 bases in between. The CDR3 is made up of 16 amino acids. This receptor was obtained from a human donor in a cohort sampled during active COVID-19. The sample taken for sequencing was peripheral blood. The chain combines TRBV3-1 (or the pseudogene TRBV3-2) with TRBJ1-1; D ambiguous. The CDR3 nucleotides are TGTGCCAGCATCCACTCCTCTCTAGCATTGAACACTGAAGCTTTCTTT. Its protein product is CASIHSSLALNTEAFF.